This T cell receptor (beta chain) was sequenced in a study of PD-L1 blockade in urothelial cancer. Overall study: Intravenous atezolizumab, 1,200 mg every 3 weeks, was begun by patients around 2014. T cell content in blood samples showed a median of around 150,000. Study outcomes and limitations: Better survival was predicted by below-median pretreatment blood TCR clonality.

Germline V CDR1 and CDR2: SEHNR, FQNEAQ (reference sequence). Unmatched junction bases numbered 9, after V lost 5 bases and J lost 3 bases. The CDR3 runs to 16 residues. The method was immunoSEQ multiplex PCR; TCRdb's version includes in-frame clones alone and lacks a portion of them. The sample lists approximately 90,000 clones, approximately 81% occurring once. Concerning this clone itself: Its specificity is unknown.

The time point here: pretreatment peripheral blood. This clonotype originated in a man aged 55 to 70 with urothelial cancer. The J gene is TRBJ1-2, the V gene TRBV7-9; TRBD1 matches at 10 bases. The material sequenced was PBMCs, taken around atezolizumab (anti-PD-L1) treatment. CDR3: CASSLLIGTGDYGYTF. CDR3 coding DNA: TGTGCCAGCAGCCTATTAATTGGGACAGGGGACTATGGCTACACCTTC.